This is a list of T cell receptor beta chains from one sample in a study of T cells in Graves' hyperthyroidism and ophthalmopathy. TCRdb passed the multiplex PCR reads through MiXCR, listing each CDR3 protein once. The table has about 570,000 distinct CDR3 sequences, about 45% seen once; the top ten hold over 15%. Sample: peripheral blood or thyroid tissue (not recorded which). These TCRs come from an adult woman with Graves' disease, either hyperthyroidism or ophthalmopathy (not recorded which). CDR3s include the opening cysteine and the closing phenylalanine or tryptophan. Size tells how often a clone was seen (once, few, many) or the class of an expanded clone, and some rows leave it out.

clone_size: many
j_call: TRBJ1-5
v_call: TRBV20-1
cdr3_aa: CSAIPGQGNQPQHF

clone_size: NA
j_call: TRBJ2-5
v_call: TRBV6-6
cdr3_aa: CASSYSKRLDRLNQETQYF

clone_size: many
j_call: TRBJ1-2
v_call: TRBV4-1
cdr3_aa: CASSQLNAGYTF

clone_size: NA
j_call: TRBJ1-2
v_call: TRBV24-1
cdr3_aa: CATSTGTPNYGYTF

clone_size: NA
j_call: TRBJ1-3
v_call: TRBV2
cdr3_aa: CASTGEGNTIYF

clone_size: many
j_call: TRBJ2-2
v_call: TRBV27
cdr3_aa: CASMRVLNTGELFF

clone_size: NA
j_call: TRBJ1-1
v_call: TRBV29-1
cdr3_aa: CTTSLAGTEAFF

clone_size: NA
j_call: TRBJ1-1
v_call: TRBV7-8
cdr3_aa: CASSSDNGGAFF

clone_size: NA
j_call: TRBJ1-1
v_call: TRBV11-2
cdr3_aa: CASSSGRLRYTEAFF

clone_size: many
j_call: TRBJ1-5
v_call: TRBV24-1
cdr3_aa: CATSEGTGGFQPQHF

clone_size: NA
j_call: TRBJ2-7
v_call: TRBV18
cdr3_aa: CASSPQGFAYEQYF

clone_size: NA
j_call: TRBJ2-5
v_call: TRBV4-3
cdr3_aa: CASSQGGQEQETQYF

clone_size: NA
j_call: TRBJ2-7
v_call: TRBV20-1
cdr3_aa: CSARSGDRGFWEQYF

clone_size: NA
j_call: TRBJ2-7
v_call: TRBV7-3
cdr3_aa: CASSRADDAAYEQYF

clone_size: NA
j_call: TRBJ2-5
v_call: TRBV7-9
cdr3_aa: CVSSWSGGMETQHF

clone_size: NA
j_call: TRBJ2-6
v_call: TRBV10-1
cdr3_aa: CAIKGTERANVLTF

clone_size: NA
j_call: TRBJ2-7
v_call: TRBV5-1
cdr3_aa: CASSWTGSVYEQYF

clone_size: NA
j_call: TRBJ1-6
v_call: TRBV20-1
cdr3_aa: CSARRTGDSPLHF

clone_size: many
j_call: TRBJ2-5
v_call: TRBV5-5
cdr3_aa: CASGNRDGLVF

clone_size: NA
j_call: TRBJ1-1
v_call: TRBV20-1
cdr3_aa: CSARDPDREENTEAFF

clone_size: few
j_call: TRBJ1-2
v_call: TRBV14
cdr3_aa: CASSRRSYTF

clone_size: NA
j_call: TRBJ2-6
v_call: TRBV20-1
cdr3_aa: CSARAQRSGANVLTF

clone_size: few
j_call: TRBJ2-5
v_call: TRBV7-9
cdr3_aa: CASSVAGGKETQYF

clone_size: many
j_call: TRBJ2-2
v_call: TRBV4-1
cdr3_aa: CASRHFTGLGELFF

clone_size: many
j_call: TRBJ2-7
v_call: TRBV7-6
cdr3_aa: CASSLRQGDEQYF

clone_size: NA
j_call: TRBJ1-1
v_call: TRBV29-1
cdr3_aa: CSVVDTEAFF

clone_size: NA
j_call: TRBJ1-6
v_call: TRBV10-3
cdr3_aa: CAIRETVPQPLHF

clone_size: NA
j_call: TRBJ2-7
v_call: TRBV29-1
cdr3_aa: CSVGGPRTDSYEQYF

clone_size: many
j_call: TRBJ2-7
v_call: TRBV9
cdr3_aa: CASSVGGTATYEQYF

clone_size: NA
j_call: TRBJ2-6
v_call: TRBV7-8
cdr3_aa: CASSKTANVLTF

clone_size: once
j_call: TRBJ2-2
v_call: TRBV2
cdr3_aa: CASPRPGQGNGELFF

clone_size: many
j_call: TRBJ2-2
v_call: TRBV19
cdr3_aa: CASSTDRGPEAGELFF

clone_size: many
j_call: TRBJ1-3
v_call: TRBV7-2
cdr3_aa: CASSLSRFRDGSSGNTIYF

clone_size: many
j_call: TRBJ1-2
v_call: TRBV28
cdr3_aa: CASSWTGSGYTF

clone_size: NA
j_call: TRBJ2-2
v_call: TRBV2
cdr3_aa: CASREGLAGHTGELFF

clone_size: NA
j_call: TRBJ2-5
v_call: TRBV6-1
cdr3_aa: CASSERQGGREIQYF

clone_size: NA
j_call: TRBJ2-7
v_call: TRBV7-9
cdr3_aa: CASSLTGQGTSEQYF

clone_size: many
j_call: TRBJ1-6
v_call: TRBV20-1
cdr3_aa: CSARRSYLSPLHF

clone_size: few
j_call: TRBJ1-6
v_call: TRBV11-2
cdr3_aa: CASSLKAYNSPLHF

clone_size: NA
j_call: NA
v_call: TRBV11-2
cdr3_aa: CASSLGAFEQFF

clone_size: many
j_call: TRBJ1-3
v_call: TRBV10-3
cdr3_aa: CAIRPTESSGNTIYF

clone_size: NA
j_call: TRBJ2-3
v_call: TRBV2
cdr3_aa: CASSTFPLDTQYF

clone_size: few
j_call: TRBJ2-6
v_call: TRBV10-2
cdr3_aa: CASSEHGVGPYTEAF

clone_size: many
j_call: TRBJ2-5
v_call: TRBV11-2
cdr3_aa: CASSLGQRGEETQYF

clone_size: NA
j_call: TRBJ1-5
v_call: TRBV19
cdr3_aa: CASSRYDRGINQPQHF

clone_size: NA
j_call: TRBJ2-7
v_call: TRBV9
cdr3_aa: CASSVGGTGGHEQYF

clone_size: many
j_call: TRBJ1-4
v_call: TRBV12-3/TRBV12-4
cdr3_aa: CASSLRNTPGTLKLFF

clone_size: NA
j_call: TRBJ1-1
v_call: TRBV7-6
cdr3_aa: CASSPLGGSSEAFF

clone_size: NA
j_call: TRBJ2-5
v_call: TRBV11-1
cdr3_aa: CASSSRPTGTGEETQYF

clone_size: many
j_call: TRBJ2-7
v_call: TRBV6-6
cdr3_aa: CASRDVPSSYEQYF

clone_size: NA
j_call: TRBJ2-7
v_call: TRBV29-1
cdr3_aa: CSVDMRGLAGGSYEQYF